This TCR beta chain is from a study of blood T cell repertoires in COVID-19. Background on the study: COVID-19 samples from acute and convalescent phases originated in the United States, Italy and Spain. From T cells, B-cell-depleted T cells, or PBMCs came the material, which was cDNA or gDNA.

In the study's own analysis: Amplification of reference gene primers provided the estimated nucleated cell counts. TCRdb's table, derived via immunoSEQ multiplex PCR, lists solely in-frame clones and lacks some. V and J calls plus clone size are reproduced from that table; the DNA served to infer D and trimming. Of about 73,000 clones detected, around 83% appear once; the ten largest clones hold roughly 5.6%. The CDR3 runs 12 residues. With 4 bases removed from V and 5 bases from J, the gap between germline ends came to 6 bases. In germline, CDR1 is LGHNA, CDR2 YNFKEQ. The chain combines TRBV4-2 with TRBJ2-1, with D unresolved. Sequencing used peripheral blood. The source of this sequence is a man between 50 and 59 years old with active COVID-19. The CDR3: CASSLNNNEQFF. CDR3 DNA sequence: TGTGCCAGCAGCCTAAATAACAATGAGCAGTTCTTC.